This T cell receptor (beta chain) was sequenced for a study of blood T cell repertoires in COVID-19. Study background: PBMCs, B-cell-depleted T cells, or T cells were the source of the cDNA or gDNA that made up the material.

This CDR3 spans 16 amino acids. CDR1 and CDR2 (germline): MNHEY, SVGEGT. J was trimmed by 2 bases and V by 0 bases; bases with no gene match: 1. In the original analysis: Reference gene primer amplification gave estimated nucleated cell counts. The protocol was immunoSEQ multiplex PCR, while the TCRdb copy is restricted to in-frame clones and leaves out a portion. The D gene and trimming were derived from the DNA, and the V and J assignments and clone size from that table. The sample holds approximately 46,000 clones, roughly 84% seen once. The source of this sequence is an older woman with acute or convalescent COVID-19. Source material: peripheral blood. The chain is built from TRBV6-2 or TRBV6-3 and TRBJ2-6; 7 bases agree with TRBD1. The CDR3 here is CASSYSDRAGANVLTF. Here the CDR3 DNA reads TGTGCCAGCAGTTACTCAGACAGGGCTGGGGCCAACGTCCTGACTTTC.